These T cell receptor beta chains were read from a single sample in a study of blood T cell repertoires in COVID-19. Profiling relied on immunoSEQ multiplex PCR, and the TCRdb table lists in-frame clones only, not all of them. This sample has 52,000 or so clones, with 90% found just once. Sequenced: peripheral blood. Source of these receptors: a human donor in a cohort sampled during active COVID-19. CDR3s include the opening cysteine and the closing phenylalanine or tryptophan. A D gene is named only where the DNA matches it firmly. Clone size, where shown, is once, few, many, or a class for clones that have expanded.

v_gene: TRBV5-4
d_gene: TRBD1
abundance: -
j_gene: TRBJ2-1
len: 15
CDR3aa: CASSPSGTGLREQFF
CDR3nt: TGTGCCAGCAGCCCCTCCGGGACAGGGTTAAGGGAGCAGTTCTTC

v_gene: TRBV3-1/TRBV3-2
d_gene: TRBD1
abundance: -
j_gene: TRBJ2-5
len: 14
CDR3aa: CASSQRGQGETQYF
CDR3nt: TGTGCCAGCAGCCAGCGGGGACAGGGAGAGACCCAGTACTTC

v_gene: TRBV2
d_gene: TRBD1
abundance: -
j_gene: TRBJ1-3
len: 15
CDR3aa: CASSVAGTAGNTIYF
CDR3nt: TGTGCCAGCAGTGTCGCGGGGACAGCTGGAAACACCATATATTTT

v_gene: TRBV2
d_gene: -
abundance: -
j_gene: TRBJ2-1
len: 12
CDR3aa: CASSEALGEQFF
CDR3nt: TGTGCCAGCAGTGAAGCGCTAGGTGAGCAGTTCTTC

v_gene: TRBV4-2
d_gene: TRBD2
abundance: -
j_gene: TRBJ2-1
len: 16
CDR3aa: CASSQLAGVTYNEQFF
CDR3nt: TGTGCCAGCAGCCAGTTAGCGGGGGTCACTTACAATGAGCAGTTCTTC

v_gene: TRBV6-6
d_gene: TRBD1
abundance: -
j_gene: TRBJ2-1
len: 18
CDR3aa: CASSPPGQFSSSYNEQFF
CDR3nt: TGTGCCAGCAGTCCTCCGGGACAGTTCTCGAGCTCCTACAATGAGCAGTTCTTC

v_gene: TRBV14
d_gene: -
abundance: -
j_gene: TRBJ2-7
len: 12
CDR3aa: CASSKSTYEQYF
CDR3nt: TGTGCCAGCAGCAAATCAACCTACGAGCAGTACTTC

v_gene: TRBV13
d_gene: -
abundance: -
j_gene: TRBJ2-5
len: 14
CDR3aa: CASSFGTSQETQYF
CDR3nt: TGTGCCAGCAGCTTTGGGACATCCCAAGAGACCCAGTACTTC

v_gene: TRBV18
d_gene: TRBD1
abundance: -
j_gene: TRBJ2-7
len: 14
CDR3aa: CASSSDRTAYEQYF
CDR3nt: TGTGCCAGCTCATCGGACAGGACAGCCTACGAGCAGTACTTC

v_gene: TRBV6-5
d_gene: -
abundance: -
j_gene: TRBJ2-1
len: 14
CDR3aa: CASLVRLGYNEQFF
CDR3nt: TGTGCCAGCCTTGTGAGACTGGGTTACAATGAGCAGTTCTTC

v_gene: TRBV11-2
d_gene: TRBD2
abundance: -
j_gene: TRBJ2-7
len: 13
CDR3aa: CASSFLALAEWYF
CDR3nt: TGTGCCAGCAGCTTTTTGGCCCTAGCGGAGTGGTACTTC

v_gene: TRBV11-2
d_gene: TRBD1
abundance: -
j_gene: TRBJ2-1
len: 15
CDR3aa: CASSLGQGAYNEQFF
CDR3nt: TGTGCCAGCAGCCTAGGACAGGGCGCCTACAATGAGCAGTTCTTC

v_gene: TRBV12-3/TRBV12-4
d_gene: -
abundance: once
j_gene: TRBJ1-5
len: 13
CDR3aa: CASSLAGAQPQHF
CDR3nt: TGTGCCAGCAGTTTAGCTGGGGCCCAGCCCCAGCATTTT

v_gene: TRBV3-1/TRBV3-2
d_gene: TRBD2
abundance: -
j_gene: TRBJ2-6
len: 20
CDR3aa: CASSPRGTSGRTSGANVLTF
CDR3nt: TGTGCCAGCAGCCCGCGGGGGACTAGCGGGAGAACGTCTGGGGCCAACGTCCTGACTTTC

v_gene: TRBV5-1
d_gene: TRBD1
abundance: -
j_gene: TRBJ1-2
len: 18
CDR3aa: CASSLGQGALIRSMDYTF
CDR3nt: TGCGCCAGCAGCTTGGGGCAGGGGGCGCTAATCAGAAGTATGGACTACACCTTC

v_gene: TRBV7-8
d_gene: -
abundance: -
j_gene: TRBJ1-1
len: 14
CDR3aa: CASRRGREGTEAFF
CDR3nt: TGTGCCAGCAGGCGGGGGAGGGAAGGCACTGAAGCTTTCTTT

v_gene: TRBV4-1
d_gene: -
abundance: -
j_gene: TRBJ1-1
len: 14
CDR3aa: CASSQVGGNTEAFF
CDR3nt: TGCGCCAGCAGCCAAGTCGGAGGGAACACTGAAGCTTTCTTT

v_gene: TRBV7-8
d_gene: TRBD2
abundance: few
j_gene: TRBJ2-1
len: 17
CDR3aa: CASSGGLAGALGDEQFF
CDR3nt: TGTGCCAGCAGCGGCGGACTAGCGGGAGCCCTCGGGGATGAGCAGTTCTTC

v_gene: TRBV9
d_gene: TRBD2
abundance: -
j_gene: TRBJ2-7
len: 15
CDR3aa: CASSPLSGGIYEQYF
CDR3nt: TGTGCCAGCAGCCCCCTTTCGGGAGGTATCTACGAGCAGTACTTC

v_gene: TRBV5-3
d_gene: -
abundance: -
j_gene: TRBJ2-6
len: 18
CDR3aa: CARSLLGPGKYGANVLTF
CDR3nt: TGTGCCAGAAGCTTGTTGGGCCCAGGTAAGTATGGGGCCAACGTCCTGACTTTC

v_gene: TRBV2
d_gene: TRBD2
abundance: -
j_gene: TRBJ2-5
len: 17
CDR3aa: CASSDRKRRERRETQYF
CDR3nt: TGTGCCAGCAGTGATAGGAAGAGGCGGGAGCGCCGGGAGACCCAGTACTTC

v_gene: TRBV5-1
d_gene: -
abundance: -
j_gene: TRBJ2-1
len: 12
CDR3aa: CASSIVAGEQFF
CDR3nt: TGCGCCAGCAGCATCGTAGCTGGTGAGCAGTTCTTC

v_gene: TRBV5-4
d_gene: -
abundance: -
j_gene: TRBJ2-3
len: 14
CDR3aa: CASSFQLVPDTQYF
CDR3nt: TGTGCCAGCAGCTTCCAACTAGTACCAGATACGCAGTATTTT

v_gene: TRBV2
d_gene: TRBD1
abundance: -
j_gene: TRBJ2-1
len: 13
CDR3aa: CASKRDRVIEQFF
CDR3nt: TGTGCCAGCAAGAGGGACAGGGTGATTGAGCAGTTCTTC

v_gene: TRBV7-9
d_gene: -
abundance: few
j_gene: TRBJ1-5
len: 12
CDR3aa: CASSLENQPQHF
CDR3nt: TGTGCCAGCAGCTTGGAGAATCAGCCCCAGCATTTT

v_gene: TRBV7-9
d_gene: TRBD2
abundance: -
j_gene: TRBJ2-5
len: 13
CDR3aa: CASRAGGGETQYF
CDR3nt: TGTGCCAGCAGAGCGGGAGGTGGGGAGACCCAGTACTTC

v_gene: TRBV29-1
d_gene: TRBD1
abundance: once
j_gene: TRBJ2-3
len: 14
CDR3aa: CSASQGQDTDTQYF
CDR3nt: TGCAGCGCTAGCCAGGGACAGGACACAGATACGCAGTATTTT

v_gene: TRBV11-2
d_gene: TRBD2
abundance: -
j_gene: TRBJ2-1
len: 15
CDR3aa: CASSPLTSGSNEQFF
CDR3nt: TGTGCCAGCTCGCCCCTGACTAGCGGGAGCAATGAGCAGTTCTTC